Sequencing of this TCR beta chain was carried out in a study of cytomegalovirus exposure and HLA in healthy donors (dated by TCRdb to about 2017). Study-wide context: An earlier analysis of 587 of the donors reported 276 Gb of sequence data and around 110 million unique TCR beta sequences obtained from some 170 million T cells. An earlier analysis of fewer than 750 of the donors used high-throughput TCR beta sequencing to judge whether each TCR beta V gene segment behaved as functional or pseudogenic. In the later analysis, no new phenotypic data were used to find candidate immune exposures; instead, reliance was placed on TCR beta sequences and their occurrence across donors. A few DR-DQ haplotypes were handled as single units for association and clustering because linkage in the cohort was strong. Alongside the repertoire data, information on donor age, sex, ethnicity and CMV serostatus was compiled. All discovery cohort repertoires had been generated on a single sequencing platform. The T cell repertoires of under 750 subjects were profiled by immunosequencing and related to cytomegalovirus serostatus. Among the 398 genotyped donors, around 81% belonged to the genetic ancestry cluster associated with self-reported Caucasian donors. Genome-wide SNP genotypes for about 65% of the roughly 700 donors were used in a later genetic analysis, which treated that subset as a discovery cohort. Typing coverage differed by locus: A, B, C, DRB1 and DQB1 were typed in about 620-640 donors, DQA1 in about 500, DPA1 in 600 to 610, and DPB1 in just under 490. A later analysis re-examined previously published TCR beta repertoires from about 700 donors and added high-resolution HLA genotyping to investigate patterns of TCR occurrence. Among 300 to 500 genotyped donors of the cohort, an average of around 240,000 unique TCR beta nucleotide sequences was sequenced per donor, of which 15% to 20% were non-productive. Roughly 300 gigabases of sequencing data and approximately 92 million unique TCR sequences made up an early release that covered under 750 HLA-typed donors. The study was designed to test whether signatures of past pathogen exposure could be identified by cataloging public T cell receptors. Class I and class II HLA loci were covered by the typing at four-digit resolution. The study combined high-throughput TCR immunosequencing, statistical association of individual TCRs with disease status, and machine learning to predict cytomegalovirus infection status. Besides the first cohort of more than 650 subjects, a separate validation cohort made up of over 95 different subjects was used. The paper as a whole reports these results and caveats: The cohort was sequenced for TCR beta chains only, and without alpha or paired-chain data the features that could be detected were limited. In vitro tests confirmed that a few of the cytomegalovirus-associated TCR beta chains recognize cytomegalovirus antigens. Across donors, most TCR sequences were observed very rarely, whereas some public TCRs were present in many individuals. Fewer than 20 rarely observed V segments, including chromosome 9 orphons, were excluded from the earlier analysis of just under 600 of the donors because counts were too low. CMV serostatus was the only immune exposure information available for the cohort. A total of 150 or so TCR beta chains were listed by the study as associated with cytomegalovirus. According to a later analysis, TCR association rates differed among HLA loci, with DRB1 alleles showing the most associated TCRs and HLA-C alleles showing the fewest. A later genetic analysis reported fewer N-insertions in productive TCRs among donors in an Asian-associated ancestry cluster than the roughly 700-donor mean. V-gene and J-gene trimming of TCR beta chains was associated with a missense DCLRE1C variant in a later genetic analysis, and the association was replicated in an independent cohort. HLA typing was unavailable for some donors at each locus, so association tests used only the typed subset. At a false discovery rate of 0.05, a later analysis linked about 16,000 TCR beta sequences to specific HLA alleles. In a later analysis, HLA-associated TCR beta chains were found to be more clonally expanded and to have lower generation probabilities than equally common non-associated chains. The authors suggested that the approach could potentially be extended to other disease states and immunological phenotypes. When HLA alleles, especially DR and DQ, strongly co-occurred, TCR associations were difficult to assign to individual alleles. A further reported finding was that TCR beta sequences accurately predicted the HLA-A and HLA-B alleles for most subjects in the first cohort. Most CMV-associated TCR beta chains appeared to be HLA-restricted in a later analysis, and the HLA associations seemed to be driven largely by CMV exposure. The classifier was reported to diagnose cytomegalovirus status with high specificity and sensitivity in both the original cohort and the validation cohort. In an earlier analysis of more than 500 of the donors, most TCR beta V segments appeared in productive rearrangements about 87% or about 30% of the time, broadly matching IMGT annotations. A cluster of highly shared sequence variants was judged likely to be a technical artifact of the sequencing pipeline. Some IMGT-functional V segments, including TRBV6-2 and TRBV6-3, could not be told apart with the 87-base-pair reads, so those segments were excluded. Correlated functional status among segregating V segments might reflect linkage disequilibrium, but an unknown experimental factor could not be ruled out. According to a later analysis, parvovirus B19, influenza, CMV and Epstein-Barr virus appeared linked to several top co-occurrence clusters. The presence/absence analyses assumed that sequencing depth was roughly uniform across donors, and that assumption may not be true.

Library generation was performed with the immunoSEQ multiplex PCR assay. For the multiplex PCR, a mixture combining 60 forward primers for TCR Vbeta segments and 13 reverse primers for TCR Jbeta segments was used. Amplification of the CDR3 region of rearranged TCR beta genes was performed with a multiplex PCR assay on genomic DNA. The Illumina HiSeq System was used to sequence the amplified TCR beta libraries as 87-base-pair reads. As for how the authors treated the data: A later analysis tallied around 82 million unique TCR beta chains across the 660 or so repertoires, and some 12 million of those chains were shared by two or more donors. Raw reads were error-corrected and collapsed into unique sequences by a nearest-neighbor algorithm in which closely related sequences were merged to remove PCR and sequencing errors. Alignment of CDR3 sequences to IMGT reference sequences was used to assign V, D and J gene segments. Each retained sequence needed at least a six-nucleotide match to both a V gene segment and a J gene segment. Rearrangements were classified as productive when the CDR3 lacked stop codons and remained in frame with V and J, and all other rearrangements were classified as non-productive. Following IMGT convention, CDR3 was defined as the stretch from the second conserved V-encoded cysteine to the conserved J-encoded phenylalanine. In an earlier analysis of around 570 of the donors, sequences lacking an unambiguous match to a single V gene segment were excluded. An earlier analysis of a few hundred of the donors called V segments functional above 56.7% productive rearrangements and segregating when the between-donor standard deviation exceeded 5%. To diagnose cytomegalovirus status from the catalog of TCR beta chain sequences, a statistical classification framework was built. V and J gene assignment, in a later analysis, came from comparing TCR nucleotide sequences with IMGT/GENE-DB human TR gene sequences. A later analysis assigned CDR3 sequences and most-parsimonious VDJ recombination scenarios with the TCRdist pipeline. In a later analysis, every TCR beta chain was defined by the combination of its CDR3 amino acid sequence and its V-gene family, and reads without a unique V-gene family were dropped. To address suspected cross-contamination and a sequencing artifact, a later analysis removed 450 to 700 highly shared, low-generation-probability nucleotide sequences. A later analysis calculated a clonal expansion index for each public chain from normalized within-repertoire ranks of inferred template counts. In a later analysis, generation probabilities were computed with a VDJ recombination model fitted to out-of-frame rearrangements, and the resulting probabilities were checked against IGoR. In a later analysis, hypergeometric tests were used to score TCR-TCR, TCR-HLA and TCR-CMV co-occurrence, with a repertoire-size bias correction applied to TCR pairs. To estimate false discovery rates, a later analysis permuted the HLA or CMV assignments 20 times. In a later analysis, co-occurring TCRs were grouped using DBSCAN, with TCRdist sequence similarity added in when clustering inside HLA-allele-positive subsets. Repertoires with fewer than 30,000 or more than 120,000 public chains were left out of co-occurrence clustering, as were five repertoires with anomalous nucleotide sharing. In its TCRdb copy, this immuneACCESS table keeps in-frame sequences only and misses some clones. Where compared with another copy, unresolved V genes explain less than half of these, and the others have no known cause. The V and J calls and the clone size are those of that table, but D and trimming were determined from the DNA. For this sample the table gives approximately 240,000 clones, of which 82% were detected only once. The leading ten clones occupy over 5% of the sample.

Between the V and J ends, shortened by 2 bases and 0 bases respectively, the junction contains 16 bases. The germline V gene specifies SGHTA as CDR1 and FQGNSA as CDR2. The CDR3 numbers 18 residues from cysteine through phenylalanine. The kept DNA is CDR3 alone, 54 bases in frame from the first base. Notes on this clone: What this receptor recognizes is not known. No much larger clone exists at a distance of one base, and base qualities are not known.

The cohort consisted of fewer than 700 healthy bone marrow donors. All cohort members were sampled while nominally healthy, although unrecorded immune exposures were likely present. The donor tested CMV seropositive, placing the donor among the roughly 270 seropositive members of the cohort. Every donor gave a peripheral blood sample, and the peripheral blood mononuclear cells from that sample were used for TCR beta sequencing. Genomic DNA extraction from the blood cell samples was performed with the Qiagen DNeasy Blood Extraction Kit. This receptor was taken from a woman aged 35 to 49 in good health and CMV-seropositive. The sample consisted of PBMCs. Recombination linked TRBV7-2 to TRBJ1-4; the D segment could be TRBD1, given 6 matching bases. CDR3 loop: CASSLTPVNRATNEKLFF. The bases read TGTGCCAGCAGCTTAACGCCGGTCAACAGGGCAACTAATGAAAAACTGTTTTTT.